The 14 T cell receptor beta chains presented below share a single source sample, sequenced in a study of blood T cell repertoires in COVID-19. Sequenced by immunoSEQ multiplex PCR; TCRdb stores in-frame clones only, minus some. The sample yields approximately 480,000 clones, about 91% seen once. The sequenced sample was peripheral blood. Receptor source: a man aged 18-30 years with COVID-19, enrolled during active disease.

The chain carries TRBV27 and TRBJ2-7, with unresolved D. The CDR3 covers 13 residues. Deletions cut 3 bases from V and 3 bases from J, with 9 bases between. The germline V gene has CDR1 MNHEY and CDR2 SMNVEV (reference sequence). CDR3 in amino acids: CASSFSPSYEQYF. Here the CDR3 DNA reads TGTGCCAGCAGTTTTTCCCCCAGCTACGAGCAGTACTTC.

This clone was detected only a few times. V gene TRBV3-1 (or the pseudogene TRBV3-2) combines with J gene TRBJ2-2; D ambiguous. The V and J ends lost 4 bases and 0 bases respectively, with 12 bases between them. CDR1 is LGHDT, CDR2 YNNKEL, per germline (reference sequence). The CDR3 runs to 16 residues. The CDR3: CASSPPAGTNTGELFF. The CDR3 DNA follows: TGTGCCAGCAGCCCCCCGGCAGGAACGAACACCGGGGAGCTGTTTTTT.

The gene calls are TRBV5-1 and TRBJ2-3, with TRBD1 matching 7 bases. The ends lost 4 bases at V and 0 bases at J; junction bases unmatched: 11. CDR1 is SGHRS, CDR2 YFSETQ, per germline. The CDR3 is 17 amino acids. CDR3 nucleotide sequence: TGCGCCAGCAGCATAAACCGACAGGGCAGTAGCACAGATACGCAGTATTTT. This translates into CASSINRQGSSTDTQYF. The full variable domain, its missing parts supplied by reference TRBV5-1 and TRBJ2-3, is KAGVTQTPRYLIKTRGQQVTLSCSPISGHRSVSWYQQTPGQGLQFLFEYFSETQRNKGNFPGRFSGRQFSNSRSEMNVSTLELGDSALYLCASSINRQGSSTDTQYFGPGTRLTVL.

The chain carries TRBV2 and TRBJ1-5; the D is unclear. Germline loops: CDR1 SNHLY, CDR2 FYNNEI. This CDR3 region has 12 residues. V was cut by 2 bases and J by 6 bases, with 5 bases left in between. The chain's CDR3 is CASSERFQPQHF. The CDR3 DNA sequence: TGTGCCAGCAGTGAACGTTTTCAGCCCCAGCATTTT.

The rearrangement joins TRBV7-2 to TRBJ2-5; 11 bases are a match to TRBD2. V was pared by 0 bases and J by 5 bases, with 8 bases of the junction left unmatched. The V gene's germline CDR1 is SGHTA and CDR2 FQGNSA. The CDR3 contains 17 residues. CDR3 amino acids: CASSLASRPSGRETQYF. CDR3 DNA sequence: TGTGCCAGCAGCTTAGCTAGTAGGCCTAGCGGGAGGGAGACCCAGTACTTC.

The chain recombines TRBV6-6 with TRBJ2-2, with 10 bases identical to TRBD1. The ends lost 5 bases at V and 0 bases at J; junction bases unmatched: 6. The CDR3 has 17 amino acids. Germline values: CDR1 MNHNY, CDR2 SVGAGI (reference sequence). The CDR3 DNA sequence: TGTGCCAGCAGTCCCGGGACAGGGGAGCCGAACACCGGGGAGCTGTTTTTT. Translating it yields CASSPGTGEPNTGELFF.

This clone turned up a few times. The rearrangement links TRBV5-6 to TRBJ1-6; D gene uncertain. This CDR3 spans 15 amino acids. Germline CDR1 is SGHDT and CDR2 is YYEEEE. Trimming shortened V by 1 base and J by 9 bases, and 14 bases separated the two germline ends. The chain's CDR3 is CASSLRGAGVSPLHF. CDR3 bases: TGTGCCAGCAGCTTGCGCGGAGCGGGTGTTTCACCCCTCCACTTT.

This chain uses TRBV5-6 with TRBJ1-2, with D unresolved. Germline CDR1 and CDR2: SGHDT and YYEEEE. V lost 5 bases, J lost 4 bases, and 15 bases lay in between. The CDR3 extends over 14 amino acids. The DNA for the CDR3 is TGTGCCAGCAGTTTCTCTACGGGAACCTATGGCTACACCTTC. Its protein is CASSFSTGTYGYTF.

The V call is TRBV4-2, the J call TRBJ2-3; 7 bases are shared with TRBD2. This CDR3 has 14 residues. In germline, CDR1 is LGHNA, CDR2 YNFKEQ. Losses at the gene ends were 4 bases for V and 2 bases for J; bases not matched to a gene: 3. The CDR3 coding sequence is TGTGCCAGCAGCCTTGGGACTAACACAGATACGCAGTATTTT. It translates to CASSLGTNTDTQYF.

The J gene is TRBJ1-5, the V gene TRBV27; TRBD1 is a possible D gene (6 bases). V lost 6 bases and J lost 7, with 16 bases in between. The CDR3 is 14 residues long. CDR1 is MNHEY, CDR2 SMNVEV, per germline (reference sequence). Here the CDR3 reads CASSHHREGQPQHF. The CDR3 DNA follows: TGTGCCAGCAGCCATCACAGGGAAGGACAGCCCCAGCATTTT.

Comments on this clone: Within the sample, other DNA sequences also encode this same CDR3. The chain couples TRBV5-6 to TRBJ1-5; D is ambiguous. Germline CDR1 and CDR2: SGHDT and YYEEEE. The CDR3 sequence is 14 residues long. Between the trimmed V and J ends, which lost 0 bases and 7 bases, there was a span of 11 bases. Here the CDR3 reads CASSLVSGGQPQHF. The CDR3 bases are TGTGCCAGCAGCTTGGTTTCGGGAGGCCAGCCCCAGCATTTT.

The chain is built from TRBV27 and TRBJ1-2, with TRBD1 matching over 7 bases. V shed 3 bases, J shed 7 bases, and the junction held 8 bases outside the gene matches. This CDR3 comprises 14 residues. Germline V gene sequence: CDR1 MNHEY, CDR2 SMNVEV (reference sequence). CDR3 amino acids: CASSFGKGASGYTF. CDR3 DNA sequence: TGTGCCAGCAGTTTTGGAAAGGGGGCTAGTGGCTACACCTTC.

The table lists this clone with a count of one. V is TRBV6-5 and J is TRBJ1-3; the D gene is possibly TRBD1 (5 bases). Trimming took off 6 bases at V and 2 bases at J, with 14 bases between the two ends. The CDR3 sequence is 15 residues long. From germline, CDR1 is MNHEY and CDR2 SVGAGI. The CDR3 spells CASRKQGDPGNTIYF. CDR3 nucleotide sequence: TGTGCCAGCAGAAAGCAGGGCGATCCTGGAAACACCATATATTTT.

V is TRBV12-3 or TRBV12-4 and J is TRBJ2-3; TRBD2 might be the D (6 bases). This CDR3 contains 13 residues. V was clipped by 4 bases and J by 9 bases, with 14 bases between them. The CDR3 reads CASSWGERGTQYF. CDR3 nucleotides: TGTGCCAGCAGTTGGGGGGAAAGAGGGACGCAGTATTTT.